The T cell receptor (beta chain) described here comes from a study of CXCR3-negative and CXCR3-positive naive CD8 T cells. Study context: With about 1.5 +/- 0.3 million reads per library, the TRB reads numbered about 150 million in total.

Germline lookup yields CDR1 SGHRS and CDR2 YFSETQ. The CDR3 loop spans 15 amino acids. Every CD8+ T cell subset underwent triplicate sorting at more than 250,000 cells apiece. A CD45RO-CCR7+CD27+CD95- phenotype identified naive CD8+ T cells. Findings and caveats of the study: CXCR3 expression dropped partially after cryopreservation, and most assays relied on fresh PBMCs. A higher hydrophobicity marked the TRB CDR3s of CXCR3-positive naive cells versus CXCR3-negative naive cells.

UMI-labeled 5' RACE yielded the TRB cDNA libraries. TCRdb reprocessed the 5' RACE reads; each CDR3 protein has one entry and no DNA is given. The sample table sets out under 150,000 distinct CDR3 sequences. With respect to this clonotype: Its antigen is currently unknown.

This clonotype originated in a human donor in good health. Some clones in this sample may be carry-over from other donors' samples. This rearrangement joins TRBV5-1 to TRBJ2-7; as DNA is missing, the TRBD1 call by TCRdb cannot be tested. Material for sequencing was naive CXCR3+ CD8+ T cells from blood. Subset here: CD45RO-CCR7+CD27+CD95- naive CD8+ T cells expressing CXCR3 (TNR3+). The CDR3 is CASRYNPGTGLEQYF.